This T cell receptor beta chain stems from a study of neurological immune-mediated disorders. Notes on the study in general: No CDR3 amino acid sequences recurred among expanded clones across subjects, suggesting private repertoires in all groups.

Every sequencing run gave over 190 million TCR-beta sequences, taken from 15-18 subjects. TCRdb ran MiXCR on the 5' RACE reads and lists one entry per CDR3 protein. The sample yields approximately 40,000 distinct CDR3 sequences, about 4.4% seen once. CDR1 and CDR2 (germline): DFQATT, SNEGSKA (reference sequence). The CDR3 has 14 amino acids. J lost 4 bases, V lost 6 bases, and 10 bases had no gene match. This clonotype was seen ten or more times. Its antigen is not identified. V and J are TRBV20-1 and TRBJ1-2, with 8 bases identical to TRBD1. Sequencing input: CD4+ T cells from blood. The TCR sequence derives from a young man in good health. CDR3 sequence: CSAKYRGDVYGYTF. In DNA, the CDR3 is TGCAGTGCCAAATACAGGGGGGATGTCTATGGCTACACCTTC.